One T cell receptor (beta chain) is described in this entry. The diagnosis in patients was locally advanced or metastatic urothelial carcinoma. The number of samples from each patient was between 1 and 8, taken pretreatment and on-treatment. V was clipped by 4 bases and J by 8 bases; unmatched bases: 6. The CDR3 runs 13 residues. Germline loops: CDR1 SGHRS, CDR2 YFSETQ. This record belongs to a study of PD-L1 blockade in urothelial cancer. Study-wide context: A median blood sample held approximately 140,000 T cells and tens of thousands of unique TCRs.

Clones were read by immunoSEQ multiplex PCR, and TCRdb kept only the in-frame ones, dropping some. Among about 55,000 clones, around three quarters were seen once, and the ten largest hold 3.6%. Sequences were derived from PBMCs, sampled around atezolizumab (anti-PD-L1) treatment. The sequence came from a man between 70 and 80 years old with urothelial cancer. This chain links TRBV5-1 with TRBJ1-2, with TRBD1 matching over 9 bases. CDR3 sequence: CASSAGQGRGYTF. The CDR3, as DNA: TGCGCCAGCAGCGCTGGACAGGGGAGAGGCTACACCTTC.